The clone carrying this T cell receptor (beta chain) was detected ten times or more. Together with a sample-barcoded 5' primer, a J-beta primer mix was included in a second PCR lasting about 6 to 11 cycles. TCRdb ran MiXCR on the 5' RACE reads and lists one entry per CDR3 protein. The sample yields some 640,000 distinct CDR3 sequences, under 30% seen once. This entry comes from a study of blood T cells in healthy people across ages. In germline, CDR1 is SQVTM, CDR2 ANQGSEA. The CDR3 contains 12 residues. V lost 6 bases and J 5 bases, leaving 12 bases between the germline ends. The material sequenced was blood. This sequence originates from a woman of 80 years or more in good health. The chain couples TRBV29-1 to TRBJ2-3; a weak D match, TRBD2 (5 bases). CDR3 region: CSVGVVLDTQYF. In DNA form, the CDR3 reads TGCAGCGTCGGGGTAGTTTTAGATACGCAGTATTTT.